Shown below are 25 T cell receptor beta chains from a single sample sequenced in a study of technical replicates of blood from a few donors. Profiled with immunoSEQ multiplex PCR; TCRdb holds only in-frame clones, not every one. The data show 58,000 or so clones, 75% to 90% seen once. Sequenced: PBMCs. Receptors originate from a human donor in good health. Some clones in this sample may be carry-over from other donors' samples.

The chain joins TRBV29-1 to TRBJ2-5; the match to TRBD2 covers 11 bases. The ends lost 7 bases at V and 1 base at J; junction bases unmatched: 5. From germline, CDR1 is SQVTM and CDR2 ANQGSEA. The CDR3 length is 14 residues. For the CDR3, the DNA is TGCAGCGCGGACGGGACTAGCGGCCAAGAGACCCAGTACTTC. It specifies CSADGTSGQETQYF. The entire variable domain, with the rest obtained from reference TRBV29-1 and TRBJ2-5, is as follows: SAVISQKPSRDICQRGTSLTIQCQVDSQVTMMFWYRQQPGQSLTLIATANQGSEATYESGFVIDKFPISRPNLTFSTLTVSNMSPEDSSIYLCSADGTSGQETQYFGPGTRLLVL.

The chain carries TRBV7-8 and TRBJ1-2; 8 bases agree with TRBD1. Trimming took 4 bases from V and 3 from J; bases not matched to a gene: 7. This CDR3 comprises 15 residues. Per the germline V gene, CDR1 is SGHVS and CDR2 is FQNEAQ. CDR3 residues: CASSSSWTGHYGYTF. The CDR3 bases are TGTGCCAGCAGCTCATCCTGGACAGGGCACTATGGCTACACCTTC. The complete variable domain, with remaining parts taken from reference TRBV7-8 and TRBJ1-2, reads GAGVSQSPRYKVAKRGQDVALRCDPISGHVSLFWYQQALGQGPEFLTYFQNEAQLDKSGLPSDRFFAERPEGSVSTLKIQRTQQEDSAVYLCASSSSWTGHYGYTFGSGTRLTVV.

V and J are TRBV7-2 and TRBJ1-5; D may be TRBD1 (5 bases). This CDR3 spans 15 amino acids. CDR1 is SGHTA and CDR2 is FQGNSA in the germline V gene. The germline V and J ends were trimmed by 3 bases and 2 bases, with 11 bases remaining between them. The CDR3 loop reads CASSLTVMGNQPQHF. The CDR3 region has the DNA TGTGCCAGCAGCTTGACAGTGATGGGCAATCAGCCCCAGCATTTT.

CDR3 residues: CATSRGDMKGFGSYNEQFF. The CDR3 region has the DNA TGTGCCACCAGCAGAGGAGATATGAAGGGGTTTGGCTCCTACAATGAGCAGTTCTTC. The rearrangement uses TRBV15 and TRBJ2-1, with D perhaps matching TRBD1 (5 bases). This CDR3 contains 19 residues. The V end lost 1 base, the J end lost 0 bases, and 19 bases lay between the germline ends. Germline CDR1 and CDR2: LNHNV and YYDKDF (reference sequence).

The chain links TRBV11-2 to TRBJ1-6, with 8 bases fitting TRBD1. V lost 6 bases and J lost 13; bases outside the gene matches: 17. Germline V gene lookup returns CDR1 SGHAT and CDR2 FQNNGV. The CDR3 loop spans 16 amino acids. The CDR3 is CASSFKTGQGGGPLHF. In DNA form, the CDR3 reads TGTGCCAGCAGTTTTAAAACCGGACAGGGAGGGGGTCCCCTCCACTTT.

The rearrangement links TRBV5-1 to TRBJ2-7; D possibly corresponds to TRBD1 (5 bases). The germline V and J ends were trimmed by 3 bases and 3 bases, with 10 bases remaining between them. The length of the CDR3 is 13 residues. Germline V CDR1 and CDR2: SGHRS, YFSETQ. DNA for the CDR3: TGCGCCAGCAGCTCGACAGAAAACTACGAGCAGTACTTC. This gives the protein CASSSTENYEQYF.

This chain connects TRBV4-3 to TRBJ2-1; TRBD1 aligns across 12 bases. V lost 0 bases, J lost 8 bases, and 5 bases stayed unmatched. Germline values: CDR1 LGHNA, CDR2 YSLEER. The CDR3 is 16 amino acids. The CDR3 region is CASSQDVGTGGYEQFF. The CDR3 region has the DNA TGCGCCAGCAGCCAAGATGTCGGGACAGGGGGCTATGAGCAGTTCTTC.

The chain is built from TRBV10-3 and TRBJ2-5; 7 nucleotides line up with TRBD1. CDR1 is ENHRY and CDR2 is SYGVKD in the germline V gene. CDR3 length equals 16 residues. The V and J ends lost 6 bases and 4 bases, in that order; junction bases with no gene match: 14. The CDR3 coding sequence is TGTGCCATCAGGGATTCGACGCAGGGGGTGACAGAGACCCAGTACTTC. As protein: CAIRDSTQGVTETQYF.

This sequence joins TRBV18 and TRBJ1-1; D not certain. Trimming cost V 2 bases and J 1 base, with 11 bases left between them. Germline values: CDR1 KGHSH, CDR2 LQKENI. The CDR3 spans 15 residues. The CDR3 spells CASSPIEAQNTEAFF. The CDR3 DNA follows: TGTGCCAGCTCACCAATCGAGGCACAGAACACTGAAGCTTTCTTT.

This chain links TRBV7-8 with TRBJ2-7, with D perhaps matching TRBD2 (5 bases). Per germline, CDR1 SGHVS and CDR2 FQNEAQ. V gave up 5 bases and J gave up 8 bases, with 16 bases separating them. CDR3 length: 13 amino acids. The CDR3 spells CASSPLAGGKQYF. The CDR3 nucleotides are TGTGCCAGCAGCCCTCTTGCGGGTGGCAAGCAGTACTTC.

V is TRBV21-1 and J is TRBJ1-5. TRBV21-1 is assigned pseudogene status. This CDR3 region has 13 residues. The DNA of the CDR3 is TGTGCCACCGGAGCTGACGGCAATCAGCCCCAGCATTTT. It codes for CATGADGNQPQHF.

This sequence joins TRBV11-2 and TRBJ2-5; 7 bases are a match to TRBD2. Germline CDR1 reads SGHAT; CDR2 reads FQNNGV. V trimming: 5 bases; J trimming: 5 bases; junction bases outside the gene matches: 5. The CDR3 extends over 13 amino acids. CDR3 sequence: CASSPTSTETQYF. CDR3 in DNA: TGTGCCAGCAGCCCGACTAGCACGGAGACCCAGTACTTC.

V usage is TRBV7-3 and J usage is TRBJ2-7; 10 bases map to TRBD2. The CDR3 loop spans 16 amino acids. V shed 5 bases, J shed 5 bases, and the junction held 12 bases outside the gene matches. Germline V gives CDR1 SGHTA, CDR2 FQGTGA. The CDR3 here is CASSPEVAGGYHEQYF. The CDR3 DNA reads as TGTGCCAGCAGCCCCGAGGTAGCGGGGGGTTACCACGAGCAGTACTTC. Combining the CDR3 with reference TRBV7-3 and TRBJ2-7 gives the whole variable domain GAGVSQTPSNKVTEKGKYVELRCDPISGHTALYWYRQSLGQGPEFLIYFQGTGAADDSGLPNDRFFAVRPEGSVSTLKIQRTERGDSAVYLCASSPEVAGGYHEQYFGPGTRLTVT.

The chain combines TRBV5-1 with TRBJ2-3; no clear D. The CDR3 totals 13 residues. Germline V gene lookup returns CDR1 SGHRS and CDR2 YFSETQ. The V gene lost 6 bases and the J gene lost 1 base, with 9 bases spanning the gap. The DNA of the CDR3 is TGCGCCAGCACTCTCCAGGGCACAGATACGCAGTATTTT. Translating it yields CASTLQGTDTQYF.

CDR3 amino acids: CASHGDTTNEKLFF. CDR3 bases: TGCGCCAGCCATGGGGACACCACTAATGAAAAACTGTTTTTT. The V gene is TRBV5-1, the J gene TRBJ1-4, with D possibly being TRBD1 (6 bases). Deletions cut 7 bases from V and 2 bases from J, with 12 bases between. The CDR3 extends over 14 amino acids. The V gene's germline CDR1 is SGHRS and CDR2 YFSETQ.

This clone is a singleton in its sample. CDR3 in amino acids: CASSLGTSGIYNEQFF. CDR3 sequence (DNA): TGTGCCAGCAGCTTAGGGACTAGCGGGATCTACAATGAGCAGTTCTTC. The rearrangement uses TRBV7-9 and TRBJ2-1; 12 bases are a match to TRBD2. Germline loops: CDR1 SEHNR, CDR2 FQNEAQ (reference sequence). The CDR3 is made up of 16 amino acids. The junction had 1 base not matched to a gene; V was cut back by 1 base and J by 3 bases.

The chain has TRBV2 and TRBJ2-1; TRBD2 matches 7 bases. The CDR3 length is 14 residues. The ends lost 11 bases at V and 0 bases at J; junction bases unmatched: 7. CDR1 and CDR2 from the germline V gene are SNHLY and FYNNEI. The CDR3 spells CAGERGSSYNEQFF. The CDR3 nucleotides read TGTGCCGGGGAGCGGGGTAGCTCCTACAATGAGCAGTTCTTC.

The genes are TRBV7-3 and TRBJ2-2, with D unclear. The CDR3 has 15 residues. V lost 3 bases, J lost 0 bases, and 8 bases lay in between. Per germline, CDR1 SGHTA and CDR2 FQGTGA. The CDR3 is CASSLQATNTGELFF. Here the CDR3 DNA reads TGTGCCAGCAGCTTGCAGGCCACGAACACCGGGGAGCTGTTTTTT.

This clone was observed a single time. CDR3 DNA sequence: TGTGCCAGCAGCGTAAAAGGAGGCACAGATACGCAGTATTTT. Its translation: CASSVKGGTDTQYF. The genes are TRBV9 and TRBJ2-3; the D is unclear. V was cut by 1 base and J by 1 base, with 7 bases left in between. CDR3 length: 14 amino acids. The germline CDR1 and CDR2 sequences are SGDLS and YYNGEE.

The V and J genes are TRBV13 and TRBJ2-2; 9 positions agree with TRBD1. Germline V gene lookup returns CDR1 PRHDT and CDR2 FYEKMQ (reference sequence). The CDR3 length is 16 residues. Trimming cost V 5 bases and J 0 bases; bases outside gene matches: 4. The CDR3 DNA is TGTGCCAGCAGCCCAACAGGGGGCTCGAACACCGGGGAGCTGTTTTTT. The encoded protein is CASSPTGGSNTGELFF. Using reference TRBV13 and TRBJ2-2 for the parts outside the CDR3, the full variable domain is AAGVIQSPRHLIKEKRETATLKCYPIPRHDTVYWYQQGPGQDPQFLISFYEKMQSDKGSIPDRFSAQQFSDYHSELNMSSLELGDSALYFCASSPTGGSNTGELFFGEGSRLTVL.

On this clone itself: At one of its ends the junction is not consistent with the germline gene, which may arise from a read error. This chain joins TRBV10-3 and TRBJ2-3, with D perhaps TRBD2 (6 bases). The CDR3 length is 12 residues. Germline V gives CDR1 ENHRY, CDR2 SYGVKD. CDR3 in amino acids: CATGGGTDTQYF. In DNA, the CDR3 is TGCGCTACGGGCGGGGGCACAGATACGCAGTATTTT.

J is TRBJ2-1 and V is TRBV7-9, with TRBD2 matching over 7 bases. The germline CDR1 and CDR2 sequences are SEHNR and FQNEAQ (reference sequence). The CDR3 length is 16 residues. Losses at the gene ends were 2 bases for V and 0 bases for J; bases not matched to a gene: 4. The CDR3 nucleotides are TGTGCCAGCAGCTTATCGGGGAGGGGCTCCTACAATGAGCAGTTCTTC. Amino acid sequence: CASSLSGRGSYNEQFF.

The gene calls are TRBV7-2 and TRBJ2-2; D is ambiguous. CDR3 length: 12 residues. The V end lost 6 bases, the J end lost 5 bases, and 7 bases lay between the germline ends. Per germline, CDR1 SGHTA and CDR2 FQGNSA. CDR3 amino acids: CASSSRTGELFF. Here the CDR3 DNA reads TGTGCCAGCAGTTCGAGAACCGGGGAGCTGTTTTTT.

V is TRBV30 and J is TRBJ2-7; D remains unclear. Germline V gene data show CDR1 as GTSNPN and CDR2 as SVGIG (reference sequence). Trimming pared 1 base from V and 4 bases from J, leaving 8 bases between. The CDR3 extends over 12 amino acids. CDR3 in DNA: TGTGCCTGGAGTGCCGGAGCATACGAGCAGTACTTC. It is translated as CAWSAGAYEQYF.

The chain joins TRBV27 to TRBJ2-3; the match to TRBD2 covers 9 bases. The CDR3 totals 14 residues. Germline V gene sequence: CDR1 MNHEY, CDR2 SMNVEV (reference sequence). Germline trimming cut 6 bases from V and 4 bases from J; bases unmatched to any gene: 5. CDR3 in amino acids: CASSHSGRADTQYF. The CDR3 nucleotides are TGTGCCAGCAGCCATAGCGGGAGAGCAGATACGCAGTATTTT.